The T cell receptor beta chain described here comes from a study of cytomegalovirus exposure and HLA in healthy donors. In the study overall: From donors who were HLA-typed, an early data release held approximately 91 million unique TCRs. Regarding the study as a whole: A missense DCLRE1C variant was associated with V- and J-gene trimming of TCR beta chains in a later analysis, and an independent cohort replicated the association. Altogether, more than 150 TCR beta chains were recorded as cytomegalovirus-associated. Presence/absence analyses took donor sequencing depth as roughly uniform.

Turning to this clone: The antigen remains unidentified.

The CDR3 runs to 14 residues. The V gene's germline CDR1 is SGHTA and CDR2 FQGNSA. Losses at the gene ends were 3 bases for V and 5 bases for J; bases not matched to a gene: 3. The PCR had 60 Vbeta and 13 Jbeta primers. Data came from immunoSEQ multiplex PCR; TCRdb stores just in-frame clones and leaves some out. The repertoire consists of 250,000 to 300,000 clones, with roughly 86% occurring once and the leading ten covering approximately 2%. This rearrangement joins TRBV7-2 to TRBJ1-5, with 8 bases aligning to TRBD1. Specimen: PBMCs. The TCR originated in a woman aged 40 to 50 in good health and CMV-seropositive. The CDR3 loop reads CASSFGQGHQPQHF. DNA for the CDR3: TGTGCCAGCAGCTTTGGACAGGGTCATCAGCCCCAGCATTTT.